This note documents a single T cell receptor beta chain sequence. The antigen is undetermined. Terminally differentiated effector memory CD45RA+ cells were excluded by CCR7 positive selection of CD45RO-negative cells. The data were taken from a study of shared clonotypes between healthy human individuals. Study conclusions and caveats: The donor pool, a small one, limited the genetic and exposure-history diversity represented. Compared with memory subsets, naive subsets generally had larger estimated richness. The sampled material consisted only of blood, and tissue repertoires are likely to differ.

The germline V gene encodes CDR1 WSHSY and CDR2 SAAADI. Trimming cost V 2 bases and J 6 bases, with 4 bases left between them. The CDR3 contains 11 residues. As handled by the study authors: Filtering differed, since immunoSEQ gave only junction sequences and no quality scores. Libraries were prepared by immunoSEQ multiplex PCR; TCRdb keeps only in-frame clonotypes and omits some of them. D and trimming were read from the DNA, whereas the V and J calls and clone size are those reported in that table. The sample shows millions of clones, approximately 94% of them seen only once. Sequencing used naive CD8+ T cells from PBMCs. This receptor was identified in a man aged 18 to 30 in good health. Some clones in this sample may be carry-over from other donors' samples. The genes are TRBV10-2 and TRBJ1-1, with D uncertain. The CDR3 nucleotides read TGCGCCAGCAGTGAGGCGGCTGAAGCTTTCTTT. Its protein is CASSEAAEAFF.